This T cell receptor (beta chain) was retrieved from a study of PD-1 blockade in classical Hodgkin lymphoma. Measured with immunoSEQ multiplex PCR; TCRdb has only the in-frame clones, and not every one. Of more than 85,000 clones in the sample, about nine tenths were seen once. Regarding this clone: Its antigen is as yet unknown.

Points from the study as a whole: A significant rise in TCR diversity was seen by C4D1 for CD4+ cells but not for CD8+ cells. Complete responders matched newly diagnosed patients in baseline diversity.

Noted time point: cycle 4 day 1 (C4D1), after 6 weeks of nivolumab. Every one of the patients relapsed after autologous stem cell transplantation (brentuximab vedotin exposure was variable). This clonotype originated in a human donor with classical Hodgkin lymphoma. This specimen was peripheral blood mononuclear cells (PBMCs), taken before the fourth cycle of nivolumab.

CDR3 in DNA: TGTGCCAGCAGTTACCTGGGTACCTCCTACGAGCAGTACTTC. It specifies CASSYLGTSYEQYF. The V and J genes are TRBV6-5 and TRBJ2-7; no firm D call. The CDR3 is 14 amino acids. Trimming cost V 2 bases and J 0 bases, with 8 bases left between them. Germline V gene sequence: CDR1 MNHEY, CDR2 SVGAGI.